What follows describes a single T cell receptor (beta chain). The target antigen is unknown. This entry is derived from a study of CD8 T cells in Susac syndrome. Study observations and caveats: The number of individuals included in the study's TCR sequencing and HLA analysis was acknowledged as relatively small.

Sequencing of TCR beta was undertaken in CD8+ and CD4+ T cells derived from blood. In contrast to the negatively isolated CD8+ and CD4+ T cells, TEMRA cells were FACS-enriched. With random hexamers, reverse transcription was performed on about 0.5 to 1 ug of RNA. Amplification of the TCR beta CDR3 was carried out by immunoSEQ multiplex PCR, which spanned a total of 54 Vbeta and 13 Jbeta segments. TCRdb redid the calling of the immunoSEQ multiplex PCR reads with MiXCR, one entry per CDR3 protein. The sample has 100,000 to 150,000 distinct CDR3 sequences; approximately 93% are singletons. After removal of 2 bases from V and 2 bases from J, the junction contained 3 bases not matched to a gene. The CDR3 sequence is 15 residues long. In germline, CDR1 is MNHEY, CDR2 SVGEGT.

The sequencing input was CD8+ T cells from PBMCs. The chain links TRBV6-2 or TRBV6-3 to TRBJ2-1, with 7 bases lining up with TRBD2. The TCR originated in a human donor with multiple sclerosis. The CDR3 is CASSYLTSTYNEQFF. For the CDR3, the DNA is TGTGCCAGCAGTTACCTGACTAGCACCTACAATGAGCAGTTCTTC.